Listed below are T cell receptor beta chains from one sample, sequenced in a study of blood T cell repertoires in COVID-19. Method: immunoSEQ multiplex PCR; TCRdb's copy keeps in-frame clones and lacks some. The repertoire holds about 210,000 clones, with about 91% as singletons. The sample was peripheral blood. The receptors shown here come from a middle-aged woman with acute or convalescent COVID-19. CDR3s include the opening cysteine and the closing phenylalanine or tryptophan. Each record gives: clone size, J gene, D gene, V gene, CDR3 protein, CDR3 DNA. The D gene is left open where the match is weak. Rows give clone size only sometimes, using once, few, many, or a class for an expanded clone.

>few|TRBJ1-1|-|TRBV5-1
CASSLMDSTEAFF
TGCGCCAGCAGCTTGATGGACAGCACTGAAGCTTTCTTT
>-|TRBJ1-2|-|TRBV5-8
CASSPPAGQYYGYTF
TGTGCCAGCAGCCCGCCAGCTGGACAGTACTATGGCTACACCTTC
>-|TRBJ2-3|-|TRBV6-5
CASSYSGGRYTDTQYF
TGTGCCAGCAGTTACTCAGGTGGGAGATATACAGATACGCAGTATTTT
>-|TRBJ1-6|-|TRBV10-3
CAISEKTDNSPLHF
TGTGCCATCAGTGAAAAGACAGATAATTCACCCCTCCACTTT
>once|TRBJ2-3|TRBD2|TRBV3-1/TRBV3-2
CASSPSGGASDTQYF
TGTGCCAGCAGCCCTAGCGGGGGGGCCTCAGATACGCAGTATTTT
>-|TRBJ2-3|TRBD1|TRBV5-4
CASTTDRFTDTQYF
TGTGCCAGCACCACGGACAGGTTCACAGATACGCAGTATTTT
>-|TRBJ1-4|-|TRBV4-1
CASSQEGAAGNEKLFF
TGCGCCAGCAGCCAAGAAGGAGCAGCTGGGAATGAAAAACTGTTTTTT
>-|TRBJ1-1|TRBD1|TRBV6-5
CASSLNRGTEAFF
TGTGCCAGCAGTCTCAACAGGGGGACTGAAGCTTTCTTT
>-|TRBJ1-1|TRBD1|TRBV6-6
CASTIRVRGFHTEAFF
TGTGCCAGCACCATAAGGGTCAGGGGGTTTCACACTGAAGCTTTCTTT
>-|TRBJ2-5|TRBD2|TRBV6-5
CATRGVAGGQETQYF
TGTGCCACCCGGGGGGTAGCGGGGGGCCAAGAGACCCAGTACTTC
>-|TRBJ1-6|TRBD1|TRBV3-1/TRBV3-2
CARGQGNIDSPLHF
TGTGCCAGAGGACAGGGTAACATTGATTCACCCCTCCACTTT
>-|TRBJ2-2|-|TRBV3-1/TRBV3-2
CASSQDRSPQVGELFF
TGTGCCAGCAGCCAAGATCGGAGCCCACAAGTCGGGGAGCTGTTTTTT
>-|TRBJ1-1|-|TRBV6-4
CASQDGQRFTEAFF
TGTGCCAGCCAAGATGGACAGCGATTCACTGAAGCTTTCTTT
>-|TRBJ1-6|TRBD1|TRBV15
CATSQGALDSPLHF
TGTGCCACCAGCCAGGGGGCTCTAGATTCACCCCTCCACTTT
>few|TRBJ1-2|-|TRBV30
CAWTPGGMDYGYTF
TGTGCCTGGACCCCGGGAGGGATGGACTATGGCTACACCTTC
>once|TRBJ1-5|TRBD1|TRBV6-1
CASSDVTGGHTDQPQHF
TGTGCCAGCAGTGATGTGACAGGGGGGCATACTGATCAGCCCCAGCATTTT
>-|TRBJ1-2|TRBD1|TRBV4-1
CASSQAGTGGGYTF
TGCGCCAGCAGCCAAGCTGGGACAGGGGGAGGCTACACCTTC
>-|TRBJ1-2|-|TRBV19
CASSIVGRNYGYTF
TGTGCCAGTAGTATAGTGGGCAGGAACTATGGCTACACCTTC
>-|TRBJ2-5|-|TRBV1
CTSSHAGAPRETQYF
TGCACCAGCAGCCACGCGGGGGCCCCGAGGGAGACCCAGTACTTC
>few|TRBJ2-1|-|TRBV6-4
CASSEDPEGNEQFF
TGTGCCAGCAGTGAAGACCCGGAGGGCAATGAGCAGTTCTTC
>-|TRBJ1-4|-|TRBV30
CAWSVRGGGEKLFF
TGTGCCTGGAGTGTACGGGGAGGAGGTGAAAAACTGTTTTTT
>-|TRBJ1-2|TRBD1|TRBV2
CASIGTGYGYTF
TGTGCCAGCATTGGGACAGGGTATGGCTACACCTTC
>-|TRBJ2-1|TRBD2|TRBV27
CASSLVAGGLDEQFF
TGTGCCAGCAGTTTGGTAGCGGGGGGTCTAGATGAGCAGTTCTTC
>-|TRBJ1-1|-|TRBV29-1
CSAPWAGAQAFF
TGCAGCGCCCCCTGGGCAGGGGCACAAGCTTTCTTT
>-|TRBJ1-2|-|TRBV18
CASSPTRGVLKGGGYTF
TGTGCCAGCTCACCAACACGGGGGGTCTTGAAAGGAGGTGGCTACACCTTC
>-|TRBJ1-5|TRBD1|TRBV7-8
CASSPGGRQPQHF
TGTGCCAGCAGTCCAGGGGGACGTCAGCCCCAGCATTTT
>-|TRBJ1-1|-|TRBV11-2
CAGGQGSAEAFF
TGTGCCGGAGGGCAGGGCAGCGCTGAAGCTTTCTTT
>-|TRBJ1-4|TRBD1|TRBV19
CASGSGTDNEKLFF
TGTGCCAGTGGCTCCGGGACAGATAATGAAAAACTGTTTTTT
>-|TRBJ1-5|TRBD1|TRBV6-2/TRBV6-3
CASSYRGHFQPQHF
TGTGCCAGCAGTTACAGGGGGCATTTTCAGCCCCAGCATTTT
>-|TRBJ1-2|-|TRBV5-1
CASSFTGSGIAKDGYTF
TGCGCCAGCAGCTTTACGGGTTCAGGGATCGCCAAAGATGGCTACACCTTC
>-|TRBJ1-1|-|TRBV11-2
CASSSRNPSTGHTEAFF
TGTGCCAGCAGCTCGAGGAACCCGTCGACAGGCCACACTGAAGCTTTCTTT
>-|TRBJ2-3|-|TRBV27
CASSWRGPSTDTQYF
TGTGCCAGCAGTTGGCGGGGGCCATCCACAGATACGCAGTATTTT
>-|TRBJ2-2|TRBD1|TRBV29-1
CSVGRQGRTGELFF
TGCAGCGTGGGCAGACAGGGAAGGACCGGGGAGCTGTTTTTT